The 17 T cell receptor beta chains below all came from one sample that was sequenced in a study of control samples from healthy donors and cancer patients (dated by TCRdb to 2018 to 2020). The library was obtained by the immunoSEQ multiplex PCR assay. Held by TCRdb, this immuneACCESS table contains in-frame sequences only and omits some clones. Under half of the omission traces to an unresolved V gene where checked; the cause of the rest is unknown. The sample table shows approximately 100,000 clones, and approximately 90% are seen once. About 7.8% of the sample is held by the ten biggest clonotypes. The sequenced sample was blood. These TCRs come from a man in his thirties or forties in good health.

The CDR3: CASSQASNYGYTF. CDR3 bases: TGTGCCAGCAGCCAAGCTTCGAACTATGGCTACACCTTC. The rearrangement links TRBV3-1 (or the pseudogene TRBV3-2) to TRBJ1-2; D is unresolved. Trimming shortened V by 1 base and J by 2 bases, and 5 bases separated the two germline ends. The CDR3 is made up of 13 amino acids. Looked up from germline, CDR1 is LGHDT and CDR2 is YNNKEL (reference sequence).

The table lists this clone with a few counts. The chain carries TRBV29-1 and TRBJ1-1; D ambiguous. The CDR3 is 15 residues long. Germline loops: CDR1 SQVTM, CDR2 ANQGSEA. The ends were cut back, 3 bases at V and 1 base at J, with 15 bases in the middle. The DNA of the CDR3 is TGCAGCGTTGAGGAGTCGGGCAGATCGAACACTGAAGCTTTCTTT. Protein product: CSVEESGRSNTEAFF. The full variable domain, rest sourced from reference TRBV29-1 and TRBJ1-1, is SAVISQKPSRDICQRGTSLTIQCQVDSQVTMMFWYRQQPGQSLTLIATANQGSEATYESGFVIDKFPISRPNLTFSTLTVSNMSPEDSSIYLCSVEESGRSNTEAFFGQGTRLTVV.

The chain joins TRBV18 to TRBJ2-6; 7 bases map to TRBD1. The CDR3 extends over 17 amino acids. The V gene's germline CDR1 is KGHSH and CDR2 LQKENI. Trimming cost V 0 bases and J 10 bases; bases outside gene matches: 12. CDR3 nucleotide sequence: TGTGCCAGCTCACCACCGATTTTAAAACAGGGGCCTAACGTCCTGACTTTC. This translates into CASSPPILKQGPNVLTF. Full variable domain (outside the CDR3, taken from reference TRBV18 and TRBJ2-6): NAGVMQNPRHLVRRRGQEARLRCSPMKGHSHVYWYRQLPEEGLKFMVYLQKENIIDESGMPKERFSAEFPKEGPSILRIQQVVRGDSAAYFCASSPPILKQGPNVLTFGAGSRLTVL.

This clone was seen only once. One end of the junction does not line up with germline, which may come from a read error. The V call is TRBV30, the J call TRBJ1-1; D might be TRBD1 (5 bases). CDR3 length: 11 residues. CDR1 and CDR2 (germline): GTSNPN, SVGIG (reference sequence). The CDR3 DNA reads as TGTGCCTGGATTCGACTGGACACAGTGATCTTT. It yields the protein CAWIRLDTVIF.

The chain uses TRBV25-1 and TRBJ1-2, with a weak D call TRBD1 (5 bases). The germline V and J ends were trimmed by 1 base and 4 bases, with 10 bases remaining between them. The germline V gene has CDR1 MGHDK and CDR2 SYGVNS. This CDR3 contains 14 residues. The CDR3 region has the DNA TGTGCCAGCAGTGAATGGCCGGGGGGCTATGGCTACACCTTC. This translates into CASSEWPGGYGYTF.

This clone was picked up one time. The chain links TRBV4-1 to TRBJ2-3; D perhaps matches TRBD1 (5 bases). This CDR3 region has 17 residues. Deletions cut 7 bases from V and 0 bases from J, with 20 bases between. CDR1 MGHRA and CDR2 YSYEKL come from the germline V gene. The CDR3 region is CASKTTNRRTSTDTQYF. CDR3 coding DNA: TGCGCCAGCAAGACAACGAACAGGCGCACTAGCACAGATACGCAGTATTTT.

The chain links TRBV3-1 (or the pseudogene TRBV3-2) to TRBJ2-1; 14 positions match TRBD2. Looked up from germline, CDR1 is LGHDT and CDR2 is YNNKEL (reference sequence). There are 18 residues in the CDR3. Trimming took 3 bases from V and 9 from J; bases not matched to a gene: 13. The CDR3 DNA reads as TGTGCCAGCAGCCAGAGAGCCGGACTAGCGGGAGGTGGGGGTGAGCAGTTCTTC. Protein product: CASSQRAGLAGGGGEQFF.

The count of this clone is one. In DNA form, the CDR3 reads TGTGCCAGCAAGGGACAGGGTGAAAAACTGTTTTTT. Its translation: CASKGQGEKLFF. The chain carries TRBV3-1 (or the pseudogene TRBV3-2) and TRBJ1-4; 9 bases match TRBD1. In germline, CDR1 is LGHDT, CDR2 YNNKEL (reference sequence). This CDR3 is built from 12 residues. Trimming took 7 bases from V and 7 from J; bases not matched to a gene: 1.

The V call is TRBV7-9, the J call TRBJ2-1; 15 positions agree with TRBD2. Germline CDR1 SEHNR, CDR2 FQNEAQ (reference sequence). CDR3 length equals 19 residues. J gave up 7 bases and V 3 bases, and 13 bases lay outside the gene matches. CDR3 coding DNA: TGTGCCAGCAGCTTCAAACAAACTGGACTAGCGGGGGGGCATAATGAGCAGTTCTTC. It codes for CASSFKQTGLAGGHNEQFF.

This clone appeared a few times. V usage is TRBV10-3 and J usage is TRBJ2-7, with 9 nucleotides matching TRBD1. The ends lost 8 bases at V and 2 bases at J; junction bases unmatched: 10. This CDR3 is built from 15 residues. Germline lookup yields CDR1 ENHRY and CDR2 SYGVKD. The CDR3 nucleotides are TGTGCCATCTGGTCCGCGGACAGGGGAACCTACGAGCAGTACTTC. Amino acids: CAIWSADRGTYEQYF.

The chain links TRBV5-4 to TRBJ2-4; D assignment may be TRBD1 or TRBD2 (5 bases each). From germline, CDR1 is SGHNT and CDR2 YYREEE (reference sequence). Trimming took 0 bases from V and 3 from J, leaving 22 bases between them. This CDR3 is 19 amino acids long. CDR3 coding DNA: TGTGCCAGCAGCTTGGGGTTCGGGTCCAGGGACCCCCTCAAAAACATTCAGTACTTC. Translating gives CASSLGFGSRDPLKNIQYF.

The chain links TRBV3-1 (or the pseudogene TRBV3-2) to TRBJ1-2; D is possibly TRBD1 (5 bases). With 1 base removed from V and 4 bases from J, the gap between germline ends came to 10 bases. There are 14 residues in the CDR3. In germline, CDR1 is LGHDT, CDR2 YNNKEL (reference sequence). CDR3 sequence: CASSQGGGGYGYTF. CDR3 sequence (DNA): TGTGCCAGCAGCCAAGGTGGTGGGGGCTATGGCTACACCTTC.

The chain is built from TRBV7-6 and TRBJ2-6; 9 bases align to TRBD1. CDR3 length: 17 amino acids. Germline CDR1 SGHVS, CDR2 FNYEAQ. Trimming removed 5 bases from V and 1 base from J; junction bases left unmatched: 6. CDR3 protein: CASSPYRGRSGANVLTF. DNA of the CDR3: TGTGCCAGCAGCCCATACAGGGGGCGATCTGGGGCCAACGTCCTGACTTTC.

The J gene is TRBJ1-1, the V gene TRBV28, with TRBD1 as a possible D gene (5 bases). V shed 9 bases and J shed 8 bases, with 16 bases lying between them. CDR3 size: 12 residues. CDR1 and CDR2 (germline): MDHEN, SYDVKM. The CDR3 sequence is CASAIQGREAFF. The CDR3 DNA is TGTGCCAGTGCAATCCAGGGAAGAGAAGCTTTCTTT.

This clone was counted between two and nine times. This chain joins TRBV30 and TRBJ1-1, with TRBD1 as a possible D gene (6 bases). The CDR3 is 18 residues long. From germline, CDR1 is GTSNPN and CDR2 SVGIG (reference sequence). Trimming left V 0 bases short and J 0 bases short, with 20 bases between. This chain's CDR3 is CAWSVLSGGRMMNTEAFF. The CDR3 DNA follows: TGTGCCTGGAGTGTACTGTCGGGGGGGCGGATGATGAACACTGAAGCTTTCTTT.

The chain carries TRBV6-5 and TRBJ1-2; 7 bases agree with TRBD1. The CDR3 length is 14 residues. Germline assignment: CDR1 MNHEY and CDR2 SVGAGI. The V segment lost 7 bases and the J segment 6 bases; nucleotides outside the gene matches: 11. CDR3 loop: CASKRGLLSHGYTF. As DNA, the CDR3 is TGTGCCAGCAAGAGGGGGCTCCTATCCCATGGCTACACCTTC.

The J gene is TRBJ2-3, the V gene TRBV9, with a possible D match to TRBD1 (6 bases). The CDR3 runs 18 residues. V lost 1 base, J lost 3 bases, and 21 bases lay in between. Germline V gives CDR1 SGDLS, CDR2 YYNGEE. This CDR3 reads CASSVFPPGDTLTDTQYF. Written as DNA, the CDR3 is TGTGCCAGCAGCGTATTCCCGCCCGGGGACACACTAACAGATACGCAGTATTTT.